Following are 21 T cell receptor beta chains from one sample sequenced in a study of T-cell reconstitution after alpha-beta-depleted transplantation in children (dated by TCRdb to 2016 to 2017). The library was made by PCR. Sequencing instrument: Illumina HiSeq 2500. Molecular barcoding was employed in the preparation of TCR libraries, with unique molecular identifiers being used to normalize TCRbeta repertoire quantification. The raw public reads went through TCRdb reprocessing: fastp at Q25, MiXCR clone calling, in-frame beta chains kept. CDR3 protein duplicates are merged, each entry listing the most common genes and DNA. This sample holds hundreds of thousands of distinct CDR3 sequences; about 17% were observed only once. The ten most abundant clones make up 25% to 35% of the sample. What this sample's treatment or condition label stands for: allogeneic hematopoietic cell transplantation with graft depleted of TCRalphabeta T cells and CD19 B cells.

The material was PBMCs, mostly from graft donor cells, obtained 360 days after TCRalphabeta/CD19-depleted stem cell transplant. Source of these receptors: a boy less than two years old who had a stem cell transplant for Wiskott-Aldrich syndrome, so the T cells may come from the graft donor.

This clonotype was counted only a few times. The gene calls are TRBV3-1 and TRBJ2-5; 10 nucleotides line up with TRBD2. The CDR3 sequence is 16 residues long. The germline V gene encodes CDR1 LGHDT and CDR2 YNNKEL (reference sequence). V gave up 6 bases and J gave up 5 bases; unmatched junction bases: 12. In DNA form, the CDR3 reads TGTGCCAGCAGTCCAATAAGCGGGGGGGGATTTGAGACCCAGTACTTC. It encodes CASSPISGGGFETQYF.

The sample holds a few counts of this clonotype. This rearrangement joins TRBV20-1 to TRBJ2-4, with D unresolved. CDR1 is DFQATT and CDR2 is SNEGSKA in the germline V gene (reference sequence). Trimming took off 1 base at V and 9 bases at J, with 13 bases between the two ends. There are 13 residues in the CDR3. For the CDR3, the DNA is TGCAGTGCTAGAGGGCGTCGTCCGAGCATTCAGTACTTC. This translates into CSARGRRPSIQYF.

The V and J genes are TRBV11-2 and TRBJ2-2, with 7 positions matching TRBD1. The V segment lost 6 bases and the J segment 4 bases; nucleotides outside the gene matches: 5. The CDR3 runs to 14 residues. Per the germline V gene, CDR1 is SGHAT and CDR2 is FQNNGV. CDR3 amino acids: CASRMTGSTGELFF. The DNA for the CDR3 is TGTGCCAGCAGGATGACAGGGAGCACCGGGGAGCTGTTTTTT.

This clonotype was seen ten or more times. The chain carries TRBV24-1 and TRBJ2-1; 12 bases line up with TRBD2. With 4 bases clipped from V and 7 bases from J, the junction kept 7 bases outside the gene matches. Germline CDR1 KGHDR, CDR2 SFDVKD. This CDR3 contains 16 residues. The CDR3 spells CATSELRTSGMNEQFF. CDR3 bases: TGTGCCACCAGTGAATTGCGGACTAGCGGGATGAATGAGCAGTTCTTC.

CDR3 sequence (DNA): TGTGCCAGCAGTTTCCTTAAGGACAGTCTTTTCTCACCCCTCCACTTT. Translated: CASSFLKDSLFSPLHF. The V gene is TRBV12-3 or TRBV12-4, the J gene TRBJ1-6, with D perhaps matching TRBD1 (6 bases). This CDR3 is built from 16 residues. Deletions cut 3 bases from V and 10 bases from J, with 19 bases between.

This clonotype was picked up many times. The chain combines TRBV5-1 with TRBJ2-2; 7 bases map to TRBD1. The J segment lost 3 bases and the V segment lost 6 bases, leaving 17 bases of the junction unmatched. Germline loops: CDR1 SGHRS, CDR2 YFSETQ. The CDR3 is 18 residues long. The CDR3 DNA reads as TGCGCCAGCATTTCACCCCGAACCGGGACAGAGGACACCGGGGAGCTGTTTTTT. Protein product: CASISPRTGTEDTGELFF.

This clonotype appeared a few times. The chain carries TRBV7-9 and TRBJ1-6, with D possibly being TRBD1 (6 bases). This CDR3 spans 13 amino acids. Trimming removed 2 bases at V and 10 bases at J, with 9 bases between. Germline V gene lookup returns CDR1 SEHNR and CDR2 FQNEAQ (reference sequence). The CDR3, as DNA: TGTGCCAGCAGCTTACAGGGGATCTCACCCCTCCACTTT. Protein: CASSLQGISPLHF.

CDR3 coding DNA: TGTGCCAGCAGGATGGCAGGGGGCGGTTCCGGGGAGCTGTTTTTT. Translation gives CASRMAGGGSGELFF. V and J are TRBV28 and TRBJ2-2; 8 bases are a match to TRBD1. V trimming: 6 bases; J trimming: 6 bases; junction bases outside the gene matches: 9. CDR3 length: 15 amino acids. The germline V gene has CDR1 MDHEN and CDR2 SYDVKM.

This clonotype has more than one count but fewer than ten. The chain links TRBV4-2 to TRBJ2-4; 7 bases align to TRBD2. This CDR3 has 15 residues. Looked up from germline, CDR1 is LGHNA and CDR2 is YNFKEQ. V lost 0 bases and J lost 9; bases outside the gene matches: 8. The CDR3 DNA sequence: TGTGCCAGCAGCCAAGAGAAGGGACTACCCTTCATTCAGTACTTC. This encodes CASSQEKGLPFIQYF.

The chain couples TRBV6-5 to TRBJ2-2, with 15 positions matching TRBD2. Germline CDR1 reads MNHEY; CDR2 reads SVGAGI. Trimming cost V 3 bases and J 5 bases; bases outside gene matches: 7. The CDR3 length is 18 residues. Written as DNA, the CDR3 is TGTGCCAGCAGTTATTTGGGACTAGCGGGGGGTACGACCGGGGAGCTGTTTTTT. Translated, it gives CASSYLGLAGGTTGELFF.

This clonotype has a count of ten or more. The J gene is TRBJ2-1, the V gene TRBV24-1, with a possible D match to TRBD2 (6 bases). Germline CDR1 and CDR2: KGHDR and SFDVKD. This CDR3 has 13 amino acids. V was cut by 1 base and J by 7 bases, with 7 bases left in between. CDR3 nucleotide sequence: TGTGCCACCAGTGATTTTGGGGGGAATGAGCAGTTCTTC. Translating gives CATSDFGGNEQFF.

The rearrangement uses TRBV18 and TRBJ2-7, with TRBD1 matching 9 bases. This CDR3 region has 14 residues. Germline V gene lookup returns CDR1 KGHSH and CDR2 LQKENI. V was pared by 4 bases and J by 5 bases, with 6 bases of the junction left unmatched. In nucleotides, the CDR3 is TGTGCCAGCTCACTCCGGACAGGGGCTAACGAGCAGTACTTC. Protein product: CASSLRTGANEQYF.

The V and J genes are TRBV5-5 and TRBJ2-2, with TRBD1 matching 7 bases. Germline CDR1 reads SGHKS; CDR2 reads YYEKEE (reference sequence). This CDR3 is 16 amino acids long. J lost 1 base, V lost 4 bases, and 7 bases had no gene match. The DNA for the CDR3 is TGTGCCAGCAGCCCCTGGGACAGAATGAACACCGGGGAGCTGTTTTTT. Its protein product is CASSPWDRMNTGELFF.

The chain has TRBV29-1 and TRBJ2-1, with 9 bases that match TRBD2. This CDR3 is built from 16 residues. CDR1 is SQVTM, CDR2 ANQGSEA, per germline. The V gene end was trimmed by 5 bases and the J gene end by 0 bases; junction bases not matched to a gene: 8. The CDR3 sequence is CSVSSGSARSYNEQFF. The CDR3, as DNA: TGCAGCGTTAGTAGCGGGAGTGCGCGCTCCTACAATGAGCAGTTCTTC.

V usage is TRBV3-1 and J usage is TRBJ2-7, with unresolved D. Deletions cut 6 bases from V and 0 bases from J, with 12 bases between. The germline gives CDR1 LGHDT, CDR2 YNNKEL (reference sequence). The CDR3 is 14 amino acids. CDR3 sequence reads: CASSKDPYSYEQYF. CDR3 in DNA: TGTGCCAGCAGTAAGGACCCTTACTCCTACGAGCAGTACTTC.

This clonotype was seen a handful of times. The chain links TRBV6-1 to TRBJ2-1; 11 nucleotides align to TRBD2. CDR1 MNHNS and CDR2 SASEGT come from the germline V gene. Trimming took 7 bases from V and 7 from J; bases not matched to a gene: 15. The CDR3 is 17 amino acids. DNA of the CDR3: TGTGCCAGCAATCTACCCCGTAGCGGGAGGGCTGGAAATGAGCAGTTCTTC. It encodes CASNLPRSGRAGNEQFF.

The CDR3 reads CASLLGNEQYF. DNA of the CDR3: TGTGCCAGTCTACTAGGGAACGAGCAGTACTTC. The chain couples TRBV6-5 to TRBJ2-7, with a possible D match to TRBD2 (5 bases). This CDR3 is 11 amino acids long. V dropped 9 bases and J dropped 5 bases, with 11 bases sitting between them. Looked up from germline, CDR1 is MNHEY and CDR2 is SVGAGI.

There are a few counts of this clonotype. V is TRBV13 and J is TRBJ2-1; D tentatively reads TRBD1 or TRBD2 (5 bases each). There are 15 residues in the CDR3. Trimming cost V 4 bases and J 6 bases, with 16 bases left between them. Looked up from germline, CDR1 is PRHDT and CDR2 is FYEKMQ (reference sequence). As DNA, the CDR3 is TGTGCCAGCAGCTACCACCCGGGACCCATCAATGAGCAGTTCTTC. This encodes CASSYHPGPINEQFF.

This clonotype was seen a handful of times. The chain recombines TRBV28 with TRBJ2-5, with 12 bases matching TRBD2. The junction had 14 bases not matched to a gene; V was cut back by 4 bases and J by 5 bases. The CDR3 is 18 residues long. Germline V gene sequence: CDR1 MDHEN, CDR2 SYDVKM. In DNA, the CDR3 is TGTGCCAGCAGTTCCCGACTAGCGGGGGCGACCCTTAGGGAGACCCAGTACTTC. It codes for CASSSRLAGATLRETQYF.

J is TRBJ2-7 and V is TRBV30; TRBD1 aligns across 7 bases. The junction had 12 bases not matched to a gene; V was cut back by 4 bases and J by 6 bases. The germline V gene has CDR1 GTSNPN and CDR2 SVGIG (reference sequence). The CDR3 sequence is 14 residues long. CDR3 bases: TGTGCCTGGAAAGGTGGGGCTTACAGGGGCGAGCAGTACTTC. This encodes CAWKGGAYRGEQYF.

This clonotype was seen repeatedly, ten times or more. V usage is TRBV4-1 and J usage is TRBJ2-7; D tentatively fits TRBD1 or TRBD2 (5 bases each). CDR3 length: 17 amino acids. Per the germline V gene, CDR1 is MGHRA and CDR2 is YSYEKL. V lost 2 bases and J 2 bases, leaving 19 bases between the germline ends. CDR3 sequence (DNA): TGCGCCAGCAGCCAATACCGGGACGGAAAAGGCGCCTACGAGCAGTACTTC. Residues: CASSQYRDGKGAYEQYF.